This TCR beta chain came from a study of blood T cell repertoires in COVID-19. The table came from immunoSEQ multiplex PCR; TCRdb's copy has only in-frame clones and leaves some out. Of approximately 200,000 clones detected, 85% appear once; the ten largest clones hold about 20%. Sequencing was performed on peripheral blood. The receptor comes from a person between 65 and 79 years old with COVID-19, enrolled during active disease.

CDR3 protein: CASSDRYGYTF. The DNA for the CDR3 is TGTGCCAGCAGTGACAGATATGGCTACACCTTC. The J gene is TRBJ1-2, the V gene TRBV12-3 or TRBV12-4; TRBD1 might be the D (5 bases). The CDR3 is 11 residues long. Trimming shortened V by 5 bases and J by 5 bases, and 6 bases separated the two germline ends.